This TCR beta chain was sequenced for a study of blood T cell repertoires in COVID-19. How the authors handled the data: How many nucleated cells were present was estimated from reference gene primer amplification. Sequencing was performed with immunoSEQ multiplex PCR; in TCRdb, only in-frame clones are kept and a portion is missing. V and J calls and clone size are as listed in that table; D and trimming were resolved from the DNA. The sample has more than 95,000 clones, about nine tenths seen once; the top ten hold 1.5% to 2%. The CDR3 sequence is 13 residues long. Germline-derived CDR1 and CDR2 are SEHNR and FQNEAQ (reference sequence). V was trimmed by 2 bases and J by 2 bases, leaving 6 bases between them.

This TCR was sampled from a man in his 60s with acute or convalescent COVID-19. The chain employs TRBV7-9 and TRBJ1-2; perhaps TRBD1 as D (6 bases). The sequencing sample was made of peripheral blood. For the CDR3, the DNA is TGTGCCAGCAGCTTACAGGGGAACTATGGCTACACCTTC. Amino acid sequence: CASSLQGNYGYTF.